These 23 T cell receptor beta chains were sequenced from one sample in a study of CD8 T cells in ankylosing spondylitis. No antigens are known for them. TCRdb reanalysed the 5' RACE reads using MiXCR and keeps one entry per CDR3 protein. The sample records over 400,000 distinct CDR3 sequences, 25% to 30% being singletons. Findings of the study overall: A TCR beta motif of under ten highly homologous variants appeared characteristic of ankylosing spondylitis blood.

The sample comprised blood, either unsorted or a sorted T cell fraction (not recorded which). The source is a male donor with ankylosing spondylitis.

This clonotype came up many times. The chain uses TRBV29-1 and TRBJ2-1, with 7 bases lining up with TRBD2. From germline, CDR1 is SQVTM and CDR2 ANQGSEA. This CDR3 comprises 14 residues. V shed 1 base and J 3 bases; nucleotides not matched to a gene: 3. The CDR3 protein is CSVEGSGFYNEQFF. CDR3 DNA: TGCAGCGTTGAAGGTAGCGGGTTCTACAATGAGCAGTTCTTC.

This clonotype was detected only a few times. The rearrangement uses TRBV5-1 and TRBJ2-2; possible D gene TRBD1, 5 bases. CDR3 length: 13 amino acids. Trimming removed 5 bases at V and 4 bases at J, with 9 bases between. Germline CDR1 is SGHRS and CDR2 is YFSETQ. CDR3 sequence (DNA): TGCGCCAGCAGAACAGGTGTCACCGGGGAGCTGTTTTTT. Translating it yields CASRTGVTGELFF.

This clonotype was observed a handful of times. V usage is TRBV5-4 and J usage is TRBJ1-6, with D perhaps TRBD1 (6 bases). The germline CDR1 and CDR2 sequences are SGHNT and YYREEE (reference sequence). Trimming left V 1 base short and J 9 bases short, with 11 bases between. The CDR3 consists of 14 residues. The CDR3 DNA reads as TGTGCCAGCAGCTTGCCACAGGGATCTTCACCCCTCCACTTT. Translation gives CASSLPQGSSPLHF.

A few counts support this clonotype. The J gene is TRBJ2-1, the V gene TRBV4-2; unclear D gene. The CDR3 covers 17 residues. Trimming cost V 0 bases and J 2 bases, with 14 bases left between them. CDR1 and CDR2 (germline): LGHNA, YNFKEQ. CDR3 loop: CASSQDLPTGAYNEQFF. CDR3 DNA: TGTGCCAGCAGCCAAGATCTTCCTACCGGAGCCTACAATGAGCAGTTCTTC.

The gene calls are TRBV6-2 or TRBV6-3 and TRBJ2-3; TRBD2 agrees at 12 bases. The CDR3 has 18 residues. Germline values: CDR1 MNHEY, CDR2 SVGEGT. J was trimmed by 2 bases and V by 6 bases; bases with no gene match: 12. CDR3 DNA sequence: TGTGCCAGCAGAGACAGGTTACTAGCGGGAGGCTCCACAGATACGCAGTATTTT. Protein product: CASRDRLLAGGSTDTQYF.

This clonotype has more than one count but fewer than ten. The chain links TRBV5-1 to TRBJ2-1; D is undetermined. CDR3 size: 13 residues. Germline V gene sequence: CDR1 SGHRS, CDR2 YFSETQ. V lost 3 bases and J 5 bases, leaving 9 bases between the germline ends. The CDR3: CASSSNRDNEQFF. For the CDR3, the DNA is TGCGCCAGCAGCTCGAACCGGGACAATGAGCAGTTCTTC.

This clonotype has a handful of counts. The chain is built from TRBV27 and TRBJ2-1; TRBD1 might be the D (6 bases). Trimming shortened V by 5 bases and J by 1 base, and 12 bases separated the two germline ends. This CDR3 is built from 15 residues. Germline-derived CDR1 and CDR2 are MNHEY and SMNVEV (reference sequence). Written as DNA, the CDR3 is TGTGCCAGCAGTCACGGACAGATATCCTACAATGAGCAGTTCTTC. As protein: CASSHGQISYNEQFF.

This clonotype was seen a handful of times. The chain links TRBV20-1 to TRBJ2-7, with 10 bases fitting TRBD1. V trimming: 4 bases; J trimming: 0 bases; junction bases outside the gene matches: 6. Per germline, CDR1 DFQATT and CDR2 SNEGSKA (reference sequence). The CDR3 spans 15 residues. The CDR3 region is CSANRQGAASYEQYF. The DNA of the CDR3 is TGCAGTGCTAACAGACAGGGGGCGGCCTCCTACGAGCAGTACTTC.

The CDR3 is CASNLAGDTQYF. CDR3 DNA: TGTGCCAGCAATCTAGCGGGAGATACGCAGTATTTT. The V call is TRBV2, the J call TRBJ2-3; TRBD2 agrees at 8 bases. From germline, CDR1 is SNHLY and CDR2 FYNNEI. V gave up 7 bases and J gave up 5 bases; unmatched junction bases: 2. The CDR3 runs to 12 residues.

This clonotype was observed a few times. V gene TRBV7-8 combines with J gene TRBJ2-2; D is uncertain. CDR1 SGHVS and CDR2 FQNEAQ come from the germline V gene. The CDR3 runs 15 residues. The V end was cut by 5 bases, the J end by 6 bases, with 16 bases between. DNA of the CDR3: TGTGCCAGCAGCCCGTTCAGCCCTACGCCCGGGGAGCTGTTTTTT. Translation gives CASSPFSPTPGELFF. The complete variable domain, with remaining parts taken from reference TRBV7-8 and TRBJ2-2, reads GAGVSQSPRYKVAKRGQDVALRCDPISGHVSLFWYQQALGQGPEFLTYFQNEAQLDKSGLPSDRFFAERPEGSVSTLKIQRTQQEDSAVYLCASSPFSPTPGELFFGEGSRLTVL.

The chain recombines TRBV10-3 with TRBJ2-1; the match to TRBD1 covers 10 bases. Germline CDR1 and CDR2: ENHRY and SYGVKD. This CDR3 has 14 amino acids. The V gene end was trimmed by 7 bases and the J gene end by 5 bases; junction bases not matched to a gene: 5. CDR3 in amino acids: CAINDGTGDNEQFF. DNA for the CDR3: TGTGCCATCAATGACGGGACAGGGGACAATGAGCAGTTCTTC.

This clonotype occurred once. This rearrangement joins TRBV5-1 to TRBJ2-5, with 9 bases matching TRBD2. From germline, CDR1 is SGHRS and CDR2 YFSETQ. J lost 5 bases, V lost 0 bases, and 5 bases had no gene match. The CDR3 spans 15 residues. The CDR3 protein is CASSLAGTSSETQYF. CDR3 nucleotide sequence: TGCGCCAGCAGCTTGGCCGGGACTAGCAGTGAGACCCAGTACTTC.

V and J are TRBV5-1 and TRBJ1-2; D is uncertain. CDR3 size: 14 residues. Germline V gene lookup returns CDR1 SGHRS and CDR2 YFSETQ. V was clipped by 6 bases and J by 6 bases, with 18 bases between them. In nucleotides, the CDR3 is TGCGCCAGCATGGACTGGGGTATCGGGCATGGCTACACCTTC. Protein product: CASMDWGIGHGYTF.

This clonotype was seen once. This CDR3 reads CASSQGRAGATDTQYF. Here the CDR3 DNA reads TGTGCCAGCAGCCAAGGAAGGGCGGGAGCCACAGATACGCAGTATTTT. The chain uses TRBV3-1 and TRBJ2-3; 7 nucleotides match TRBD2. V lost 1 base to trimming and J lost 2 bases; unmatched junction nucleotides: 6. Germline CDR1 reads LGHDT; CDR2 reads YNNKEL (reference sequence). The CDR3 has 16 amino acids.

The chain uses TRBV3-1 and TRBJ2-1; no clear D. This CDR3 comprises 16 residues. Germline CDR1 and CDR2: LGHDT and YNNKEL (reference sequence). V lost 1 base, J lost 5 bases, and 15 bases lay in between. For the CDR3, the DNA is TGTGCCAGCAGCCAAGCCGGTCCCGGATTGGACAATGAGCAGTTCTTC. Residues: CASSQAGPGLDNEQFF.

V and J are TRBV7-2 and TRBJ1-1; TRBD1 is a possible D gene (5 bases). Trimming took off 5 bases at V and 0 bases at J, with 16 bases between the two ends. Germline lookup yields CDR1 SGHTA and CDR2 FQGNSA. The CDR3 sequence is 16 residues long. The CDR3 spells CASSRQGGQVNTEAFF. CDR3 sequence (DNA): TGTGCCAGCAGCCGCCAGGGCGGCCAGGTGAACACTGAAGCTTTCTTT. The full variable domain, in which reference TRBV7-2 and TRBJ1-1 provide the parts outside the CDR3, is GAGVSQSPSNKVTEKGKDVELRCDPISGHTALYWYRQSLGQGLEFLIYFQGNSAPDKSGLPSDRFSAERTGGSVSTLTIQRTQQEDSAVYLCASSRQGGQVNTEAFFGQGTRLTVV.

The chain carries TRBV12-3 or TRBV12-4 and TRBJ2-3; the D gene is possibly TRBD2 (6 bases). The CDR3 runs 16 residues. V was shortened by 4 bases and J by 1 base, with 15 bases between the two germline ends. The DNA of the CDR3 is TGTGCCAGCAGTTGGGGGTGGGGAGGACGCACAGATACGCAGTATTTT. Amino acid sequence: CASSWGWGGRTDTQYF.

The rearrangement joins TRBV7-8 to TRBJ2-1; 9 nucleotides agree with TRBD2. The CDR3 sequence is 17 residues long. Trimming at V came to 2 bases and at J to 7 bases, leaving 12 bases not matched to a gene. Looked up from germline, CDR1 is SGHVS and CDR2 is FQNEAQ. CDR3 nucleotide sequence: TGTGCCAGCAGCTTAAGGGGCGGGAGGGCGGTTGAGAATGAGCAGTTCTTC. Translated, it gives CASSLRGGRAVENEQFF.

The V gene is TRBV29-1, the J gene TRBJ2-5, with D perhaps TRBD1 or TRBD2 (5 bases each). Trimming cost V 3 bases and J 4 bases, with 18 bases left between them. The CDR3 length is 15 residues. CDR1 and CDR2 from the germline V gene are SQVTM and ANQGSEA. Written as DNA, the CDR3 is TGCAGCGTTGATCTCTCGGGGCAACCGGGAGAGACCCAGTACTTC. Translated: CSVDLSGQPGETQYF.

V and J are TRBV7-2 and TRBJ2-3; D unclear. Trimming pared 3 bases from V and 0 bases from J, leaving 7 bases between. This CDR3 has 14 amino acids. Germline V CDR1 and CDR2: SGHTA, FQGNSA. The DNA of the CDR3 is TGTGCCAGCAGCTTCACTATTAGCACAGATACGCAGTATTTT. Translated, it gives CASSFTISTDTQYF.

A few counts support this clonotype. The CDR3 region is CASSVGGTLSSGNTIYF. The CDR3 DNA follows: TGTGCCAGCAGCGTTGGCGGGACATTGAGCTCTGGAAACACCATATATTTT. This chain connects TRBV9 to TRBJ1-3, with D possibly matching TRBD1 (6 bases). The CDR3 totals 17 residues. Trimming removed 2 bases from V and 0 bases from J, with 15 bases in between. Germline CDR1 and CDR2: SGDLS and YYNGEE.

This clonotype turned up a few times. V gene TRBV7-9 combines with J gene TRBJ1-5; 7 nucleotides match TRBD1. CDR1 and CDR2 from the germline V gene are SEHNR and FQNEAQ (reference sequence). The ends lost 4 bases at V and 5 bases at J; junction bases unmatched: 5. This CDR3 is 14 amino acids long. CDR3 protein: CASSSDRLYQPQHF. CDR3 coding DNA: TGTGCCAGCAGCTCGGACAGGCTGTATCAGCCCCAGCATTTT.

The rearrangement uses TRBV7-9 and TRBJ2-1; 8 bases match TRBD1. The CDR3 extends over 16 amino acids. CDR1 SEHNR and CDR2 FQNEAQ come from the germline V gene (reference sequence). J lost 6 bases, V lost 0 bases, and 7 bases had no gene match. CDR3 sequence reads: CASSLAGQGATNEQFF. CDR3 sequence (DNA): TGTGCCAGCAGCTTAGCCGGGCAGGGGGCCACCAATGAGCAGTTCTTC.